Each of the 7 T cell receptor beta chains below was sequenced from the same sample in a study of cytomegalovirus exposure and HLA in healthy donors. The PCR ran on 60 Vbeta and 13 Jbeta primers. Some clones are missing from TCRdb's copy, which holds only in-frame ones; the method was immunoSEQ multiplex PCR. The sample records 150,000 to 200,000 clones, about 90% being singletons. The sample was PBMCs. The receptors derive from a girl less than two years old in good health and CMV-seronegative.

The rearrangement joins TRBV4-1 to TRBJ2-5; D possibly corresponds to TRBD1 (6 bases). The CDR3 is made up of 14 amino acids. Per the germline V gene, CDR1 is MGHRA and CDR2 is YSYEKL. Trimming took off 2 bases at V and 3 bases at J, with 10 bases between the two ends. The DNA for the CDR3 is TGCGCCAGCAGCCAAACCTCAGGGGAAGAGACCCAGTACTTC. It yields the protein CASSQTSGEETQYF.

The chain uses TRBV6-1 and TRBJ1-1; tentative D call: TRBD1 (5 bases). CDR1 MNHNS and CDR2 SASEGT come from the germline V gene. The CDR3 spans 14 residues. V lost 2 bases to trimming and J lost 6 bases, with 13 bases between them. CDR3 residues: CASSELKGPAEAFF. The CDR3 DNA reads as TGTGCCAGCAGTGAACTGAAGGGGCCGGCTGAAGCTTTCTTT.

The CDR3 coding sequence is TGCAGCGTTGAAGATCCCACAGGGCTAGACACTGAAGCTTTCTTT. Translating gives CSVEDPTGLDTEAFF. V is TRBV29-1 and J is TRBJ1-1; D possibly corresponds to TRBD1 (6 bases). Germline V gene lookup returns CDR1 SQVTM and CDR2 ANQGSEA. The CDR3 runs 15 residues. Trimming cost V 0 bases and J 3 bases, with 14 bases left between them.

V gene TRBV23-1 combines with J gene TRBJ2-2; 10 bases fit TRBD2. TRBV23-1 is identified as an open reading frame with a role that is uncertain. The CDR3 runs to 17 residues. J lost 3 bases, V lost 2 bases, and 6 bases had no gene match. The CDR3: CASSQTSLAGDTGELFF. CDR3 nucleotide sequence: TGCGCCAGCAGTCAAACTTCCCTAGCGGGAGACACCGGGGAGCTGTTTTTT.

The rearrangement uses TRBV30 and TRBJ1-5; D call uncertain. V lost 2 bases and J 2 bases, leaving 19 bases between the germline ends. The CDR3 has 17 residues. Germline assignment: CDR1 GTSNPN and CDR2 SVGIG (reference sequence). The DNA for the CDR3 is TGTGCCTGGAGTCCTCCGGCGTTCAGGTATGGCAATCAGCCCCAGCATTTT. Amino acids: CAWSPPAFRYGNQPQHF.

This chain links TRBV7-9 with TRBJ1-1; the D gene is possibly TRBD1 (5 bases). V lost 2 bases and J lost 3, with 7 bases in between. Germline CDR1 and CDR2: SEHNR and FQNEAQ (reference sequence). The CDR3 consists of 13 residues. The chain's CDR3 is CASSLLQDTEAFF. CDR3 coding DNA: TGTGCCAGCAGCTTACTACAGGACACTGAAGCTTTCTTT. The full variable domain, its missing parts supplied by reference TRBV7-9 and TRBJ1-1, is DTGVSQNPRHKITKRGQNVTFRCDPISEHNRLYWYRQTLGQGPEFLTYFQNEAQLEKSRLLSDRFSAERPKGSFSTLEIQRTEQGDSAMYLCASSLLQDTEAFFGQGTRLTVV.

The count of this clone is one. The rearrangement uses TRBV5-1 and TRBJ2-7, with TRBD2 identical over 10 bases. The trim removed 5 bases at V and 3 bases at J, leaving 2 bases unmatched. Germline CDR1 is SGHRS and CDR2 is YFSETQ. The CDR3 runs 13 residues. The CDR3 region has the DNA TGCGCCAGCAGGCTAGCGGGGGACTACGAGCAGTACTTC. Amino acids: CASRLAGDYEQYF.